Below are 4 T cell receptor beta chains sequenced from a single sample in a study of control samples from healthy donors and cancer patients (TCRdb year 2020). Library method: the immunoSEQ multiplex PCR assay. The table comes from immuneACCESS by way of TCRdb, which keeps in-frame sequences with V and J called. Part of the clones is missing from these tables; in studies checked, under half for an unresolved V gene and the rest for unknown reasons. The sample contains 170,000 or so clones, 94% of them found a single time. The biggest ten clones account for 1.3% to 1.5% of the sample. The sample consisted of blood. The source of these receptors is a woman aged 18-35 years in good health.

The CDR3: CSVTGAPSSYEQYF. CDR3 nucleotides: TGCAGCGTCACAGGGGCCCCAAGCTCCTACGAGCAGTACTTC. V usage is TRBV29-1 and J usage is TRBJ2-7; 7 nucleotides line up with TRBD1. The CDR3 extends over 14 amino acids. The V gene's germline CDR1 is SQVTM and CDR2 ANQGSEA. After removal of 6 bases from V and 0 bases from J, the junction contained 8 bases not matched to a gene.

V gene TRBV19 combines with J gene TRBJ1-1, with no clear D. The germline V gene encodes CDR1 LNHDA and CDR2 SQIVND (reference sequence). The CDR3 has 12 residues. With 6 bases removed from V and 1 base from J, the gap between germline ends came to 6 bases. The CDR3 DNA reads as TGTGCCAGTAGCTTTCAGAACACTGAAGCTTTCTTT. Its translation is CASSFQNTEAFF.

This chain joins TRBV7-6 and TRBJ2-1; TRBD2 matches at 9 bases. Germline values: CDR1 SGHVS, CDR2 FNYEAQ. The CDR3 has 19 residues. The V gene end was trimmed by 2 bases and the J gene end by 2 bases; junction bases not matched to a gene: 13. The CDR3 is CASSLMEAGGRVPYNEQFF. The CDR3, as DNA: TGTGCCAGCAGCTTAATGGAGGCGGGGGGGAGGGTCCCCTACAATGAGCAGTTCTTC.

The rearrangement joins TRBV27 to TRBJ2-3; TRBD2 aligns across 7 bases. V dropped 7 bases and J dropped 4; count of bases not matched to a gene: 8. The germline gives CDR1 MNHEY, CDR2 SMNVEV (reference sequence). This CDR3 is built from 14 residues. The CDR3 region is CASMGRGVADTQYF. The CDR3 DNA reads TGTGCCAGCATGGGACGGGGGGTGGCAGATACGCAGTATTTT.